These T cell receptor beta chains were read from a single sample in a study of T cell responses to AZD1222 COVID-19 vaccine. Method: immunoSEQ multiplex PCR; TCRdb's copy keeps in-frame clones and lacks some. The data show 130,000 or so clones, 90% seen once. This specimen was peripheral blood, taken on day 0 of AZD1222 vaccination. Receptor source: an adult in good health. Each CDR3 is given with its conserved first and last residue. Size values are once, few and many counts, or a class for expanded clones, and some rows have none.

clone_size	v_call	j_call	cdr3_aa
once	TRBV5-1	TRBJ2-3	CASSLGVAGGPTDTQYF
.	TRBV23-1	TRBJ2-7	CASSQTDSNEQYF
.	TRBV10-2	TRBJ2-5	CASSSGGIQETQYF
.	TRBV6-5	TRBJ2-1	CASSPTSAPNNEQFF
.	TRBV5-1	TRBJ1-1	CASSLGLNTEAFF
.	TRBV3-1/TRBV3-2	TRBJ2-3	CASSQMPVQPSTDTQYF
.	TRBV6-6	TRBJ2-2	CASCAPRGSSTGELFF
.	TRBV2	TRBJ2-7	CASSPRQAGLSEQYF
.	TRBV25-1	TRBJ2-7	CASSDGKSYEQYF
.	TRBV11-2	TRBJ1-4	CASSLGGRTDEKLFF
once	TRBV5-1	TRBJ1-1	CASSLDQGGTEAFF